This T cell receptor (beta chain) was recovered during a study of T cell responses to AZD1222 COVID-19 vaccine. Broader study findings: Most donors were white British, females outnumbered males, and clonal diversity was possibly underestimated. Across the whole spike, CD4 TCRs peaked at regions 160-218 and 743-854. The study sampled repertoires only after the peak T cell response. Spike-specific TCR breadth rose after two AZD1222 doses, and depth rose as well.

About this clone: Its target is unknown.

CDR1 and CDR2 (germline): LNHDA, SQIVND (reference sequence). The CDR3 is 14 amino acids. Trimming cost V 7 bases and J 6 bases, with 16 bases left between them. Libraries were prepared by immunoSEQ multiplex PCR; TCRdb keeps only in-frame clonotypes and omits some of them. The sample contains more than 85,000 clones, 94% of which appear only once. Material: peripheral blood, obtained 28 days after the second AZD1222 dose. The chain recombines TRBV19 with TRBJ1-5; no clear D. This sequence originates from an adult who received the AZD1222 COVID-19 vaccine. DNA for the CDR3: TGTGCCAGTACGAGCGGACCACGGGGTCAGCCCCAGCATTTT. Amino acids: CASTSGPRGQPQHF.